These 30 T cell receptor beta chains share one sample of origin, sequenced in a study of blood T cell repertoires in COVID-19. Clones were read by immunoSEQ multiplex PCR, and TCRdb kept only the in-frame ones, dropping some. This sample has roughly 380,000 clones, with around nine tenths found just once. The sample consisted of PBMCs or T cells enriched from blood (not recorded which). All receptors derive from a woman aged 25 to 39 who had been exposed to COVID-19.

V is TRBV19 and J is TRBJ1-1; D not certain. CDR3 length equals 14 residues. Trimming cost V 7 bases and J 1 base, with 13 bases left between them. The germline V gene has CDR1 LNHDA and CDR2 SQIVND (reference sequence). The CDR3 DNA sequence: TGTGCCAGTACCCCCCGTACGCGGAACACTGAAGCTTTCTTT. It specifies CASTPRTRNTEAFF.

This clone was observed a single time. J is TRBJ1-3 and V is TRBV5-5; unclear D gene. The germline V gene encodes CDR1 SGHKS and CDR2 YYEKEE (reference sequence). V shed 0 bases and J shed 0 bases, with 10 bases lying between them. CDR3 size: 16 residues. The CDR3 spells CASSLVGGNSGNTIYF. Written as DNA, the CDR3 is TGTGCCAGCAGCTTGGTTGGCGGAAACTCTGGAAACACCATATATTTT.

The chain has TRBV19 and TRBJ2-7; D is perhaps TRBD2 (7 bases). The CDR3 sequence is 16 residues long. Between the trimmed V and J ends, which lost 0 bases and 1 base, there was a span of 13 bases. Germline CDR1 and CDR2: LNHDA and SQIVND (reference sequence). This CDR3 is CASSIDGGGRSYEQYF. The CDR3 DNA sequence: TGTGCCAGTAGTATAGATGGGGGCGGGAGATCCTACGAGCAGTACTTC.

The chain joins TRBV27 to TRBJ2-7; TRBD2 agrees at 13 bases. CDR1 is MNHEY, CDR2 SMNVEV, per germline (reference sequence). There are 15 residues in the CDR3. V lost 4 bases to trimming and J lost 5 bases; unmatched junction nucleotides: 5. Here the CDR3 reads CASSSRTSGSHEQYF. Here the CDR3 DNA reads TGTGCCAGCAGTTCTAGGACTAGCGGGAGTCACGAGCAGTACTTC.

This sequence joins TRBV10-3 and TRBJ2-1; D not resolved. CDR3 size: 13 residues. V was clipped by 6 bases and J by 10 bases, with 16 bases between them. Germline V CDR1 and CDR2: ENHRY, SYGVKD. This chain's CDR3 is CAIRDTAESEQFF. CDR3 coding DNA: TGTGCCATCAGAGACACGGCTGAAAGCGAGCAGTTCTTC.

The CDR3 coding sequence is TGTGCCAGCACATCCTCAGGACTCTTAACCTACGAGCAGTACTTC. It is translated as CASTSSGLLTYEQYF. V is TRBV2 and J is TRBJ2-7; the D gene is possibly TRBD2 (5 bases). This CDR3 is 15 amino acids long. The ends were cut back, 7 bases at V and 2 bases at J, with 18 bases in the middle. Germline CDR1 is SNHLY and CDR2 is FYNNEI.

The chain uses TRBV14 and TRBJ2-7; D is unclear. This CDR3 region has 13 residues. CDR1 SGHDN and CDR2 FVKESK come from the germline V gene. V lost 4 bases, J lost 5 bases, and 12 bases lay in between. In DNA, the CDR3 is TGTGCCAGCAGCCTCAAAGCTTACCACGAGCAGTACTTC. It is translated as CASSLKAYHEQYF.

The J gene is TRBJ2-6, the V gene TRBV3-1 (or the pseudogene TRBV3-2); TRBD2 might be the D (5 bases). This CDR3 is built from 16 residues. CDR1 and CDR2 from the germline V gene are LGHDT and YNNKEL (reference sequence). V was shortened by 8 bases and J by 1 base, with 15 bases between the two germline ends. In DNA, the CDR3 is TGTGCCAGCTCCTTACTAGGACTGTCTGGGGCCAACGTCCTGACTTTC. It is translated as CASSLLGLSGANVLTF.

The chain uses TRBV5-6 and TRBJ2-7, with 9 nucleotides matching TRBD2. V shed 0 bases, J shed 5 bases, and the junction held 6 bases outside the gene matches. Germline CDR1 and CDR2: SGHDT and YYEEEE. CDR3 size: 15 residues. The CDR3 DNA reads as TGTGCCAGCAGCTTGGTAGCGGGAGCTCAACACGAGCAGTACTTC. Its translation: CASSLVAGAQHEQYF.

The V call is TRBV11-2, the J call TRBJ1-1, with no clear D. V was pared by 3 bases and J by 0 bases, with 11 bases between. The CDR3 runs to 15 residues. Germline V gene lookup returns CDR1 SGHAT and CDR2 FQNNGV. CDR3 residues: CASSFSSGMNTEAFF. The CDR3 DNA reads TGTGCCAGCAGCTTTAGTTCAGGCATGAACACTGAAGCTTTCTTT.

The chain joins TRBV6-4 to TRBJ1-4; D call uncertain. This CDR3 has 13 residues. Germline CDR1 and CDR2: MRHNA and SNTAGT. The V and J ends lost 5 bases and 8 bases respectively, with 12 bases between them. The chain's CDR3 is CASSPADGEKLFF. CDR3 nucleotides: TGTGCCAGCAGTCCAGCGGACGGGGAAAAACTGTTTTTT.

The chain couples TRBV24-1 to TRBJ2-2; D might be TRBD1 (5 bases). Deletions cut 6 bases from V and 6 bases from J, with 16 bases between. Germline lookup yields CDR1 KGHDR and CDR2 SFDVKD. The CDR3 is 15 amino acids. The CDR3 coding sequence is TGTGCCACCAGTCCCCCAAGGGGAATATCCGGGGAGCTGTTTTTT. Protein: CATSPPRGISGELFF.

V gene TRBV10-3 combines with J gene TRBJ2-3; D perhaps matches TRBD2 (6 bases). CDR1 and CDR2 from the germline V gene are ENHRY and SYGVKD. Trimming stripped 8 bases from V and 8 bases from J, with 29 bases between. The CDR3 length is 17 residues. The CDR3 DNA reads TGTGCCATCGGCAGCGTGTGGGGAGCGGGCTTGCCGGTTACGCAGTATTTT. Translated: CAIGSVWGAGLPVTQYF.

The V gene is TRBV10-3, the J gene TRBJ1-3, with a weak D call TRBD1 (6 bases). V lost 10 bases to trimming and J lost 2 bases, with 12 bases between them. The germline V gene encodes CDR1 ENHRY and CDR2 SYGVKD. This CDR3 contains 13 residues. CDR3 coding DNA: TGTGCCACCGGGACACTTACTGGAAACACCATATATTTT. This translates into CATGTLTGNTIYF.

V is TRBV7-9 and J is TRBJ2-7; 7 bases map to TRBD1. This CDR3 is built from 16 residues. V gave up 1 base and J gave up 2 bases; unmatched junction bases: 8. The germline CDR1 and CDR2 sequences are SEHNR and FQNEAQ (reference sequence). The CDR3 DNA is TGTGCCAGCAGCTTAGGGACAGGTCAACGCACCTACGAGCAGTACTTC. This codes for CASSLGTGQRTYEQYF.

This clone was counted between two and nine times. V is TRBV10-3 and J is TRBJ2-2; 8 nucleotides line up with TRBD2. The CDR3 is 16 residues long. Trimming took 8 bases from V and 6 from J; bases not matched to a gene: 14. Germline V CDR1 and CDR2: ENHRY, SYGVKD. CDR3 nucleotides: TGTGCCATCCAAGCAGGGAGCGGGAGAGGGCCCGGGGAGCTGTTTTTT. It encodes CAIQAGSGRGPGELFF.

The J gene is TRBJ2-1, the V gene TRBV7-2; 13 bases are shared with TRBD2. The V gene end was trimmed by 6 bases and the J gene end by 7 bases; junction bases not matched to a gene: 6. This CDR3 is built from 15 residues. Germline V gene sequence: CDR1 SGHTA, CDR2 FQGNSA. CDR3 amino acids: CASSSGTSGINEQFF. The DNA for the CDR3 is TGTGCCAGCAGTTCCGGGACTAGCGGGATAAATGAGCAGTTCTTC.

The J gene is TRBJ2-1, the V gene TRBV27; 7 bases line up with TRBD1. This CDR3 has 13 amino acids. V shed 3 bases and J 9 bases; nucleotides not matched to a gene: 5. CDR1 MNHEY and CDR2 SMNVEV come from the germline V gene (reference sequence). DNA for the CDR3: TGTGCCAGCAGTTTTAGAGGGGGCAGTGAGCAGTTCTTC. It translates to CASSFRGGSEQFF.

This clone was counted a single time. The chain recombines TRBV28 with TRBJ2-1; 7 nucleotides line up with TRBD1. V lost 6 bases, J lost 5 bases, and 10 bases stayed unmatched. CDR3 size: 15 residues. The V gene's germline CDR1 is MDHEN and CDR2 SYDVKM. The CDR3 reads CASRLDRVGNNEQFF. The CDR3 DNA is TGTGCCAGCAGACTCGACAGGGTTGGTAACAATGAGCAGTTCTTC.

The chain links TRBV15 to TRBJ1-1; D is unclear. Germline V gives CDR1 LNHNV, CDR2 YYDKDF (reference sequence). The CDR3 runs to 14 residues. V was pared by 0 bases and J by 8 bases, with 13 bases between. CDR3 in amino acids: CATSRDRGIGEAFF. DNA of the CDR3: TGTGCCACCAGCAGAGATCGAGGCATTGGGGAAGCTTTCTTT.

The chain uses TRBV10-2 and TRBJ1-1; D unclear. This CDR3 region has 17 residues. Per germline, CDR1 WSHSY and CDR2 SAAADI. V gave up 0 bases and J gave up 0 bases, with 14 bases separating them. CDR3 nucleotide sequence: TGCGCCAGCAGTGAGTCGATACATCGGGTTGTGAACACTGAAGCTTTCTTT. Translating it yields CASSESIHRVVNTEAFF.

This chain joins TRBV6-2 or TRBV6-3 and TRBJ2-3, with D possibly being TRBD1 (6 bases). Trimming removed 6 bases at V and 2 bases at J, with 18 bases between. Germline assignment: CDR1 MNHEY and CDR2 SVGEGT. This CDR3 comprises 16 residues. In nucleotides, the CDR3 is TGTGCCAGCAGCTTACTTGGACAGCCGCTCACAGATACGCAGTATTTT. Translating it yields CASSLLGQPLTDTQYF.

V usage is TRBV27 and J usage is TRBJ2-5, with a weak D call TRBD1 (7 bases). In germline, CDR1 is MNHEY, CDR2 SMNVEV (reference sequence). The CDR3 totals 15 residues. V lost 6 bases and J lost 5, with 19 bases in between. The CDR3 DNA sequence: TGTGCCAGCAGCTACGACAGGGCGGGGCTTGAGACCCAGTACTTC. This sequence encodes CASSYDRAGLETQYF.

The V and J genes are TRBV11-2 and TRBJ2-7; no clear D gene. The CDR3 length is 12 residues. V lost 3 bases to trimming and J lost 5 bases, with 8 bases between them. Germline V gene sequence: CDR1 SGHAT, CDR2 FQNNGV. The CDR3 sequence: CASSLAPDEQYF. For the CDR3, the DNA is TGTGCCAGCAGCTTGGCCCCTGACGAGCAGTACTTC.

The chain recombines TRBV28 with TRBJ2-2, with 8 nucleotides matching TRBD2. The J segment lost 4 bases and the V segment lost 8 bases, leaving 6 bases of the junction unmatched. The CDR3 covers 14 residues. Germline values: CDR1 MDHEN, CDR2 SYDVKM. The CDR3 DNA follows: TGTGCCAGCGAAGCGGGAGTAGTCACCGGGGAGCTGTTTTTT. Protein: CASEAGVVTGELFF.

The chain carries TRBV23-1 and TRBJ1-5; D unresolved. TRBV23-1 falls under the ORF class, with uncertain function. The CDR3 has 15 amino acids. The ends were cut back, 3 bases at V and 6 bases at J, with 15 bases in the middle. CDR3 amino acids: CASSHFTVLTQPQHF. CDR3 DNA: TGCGCCAGCAGTCATTTCACAGTTCTCACTCAGCCCCAGCATTTT.

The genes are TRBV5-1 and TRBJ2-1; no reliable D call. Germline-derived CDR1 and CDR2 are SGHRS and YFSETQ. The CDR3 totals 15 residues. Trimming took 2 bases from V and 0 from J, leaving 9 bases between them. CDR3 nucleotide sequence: TGCGCCAGCAGCTTCGCTCGAGGCTCCTACAATGAGCAGTTCTTC. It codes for CASSFARGSYNEQFF.

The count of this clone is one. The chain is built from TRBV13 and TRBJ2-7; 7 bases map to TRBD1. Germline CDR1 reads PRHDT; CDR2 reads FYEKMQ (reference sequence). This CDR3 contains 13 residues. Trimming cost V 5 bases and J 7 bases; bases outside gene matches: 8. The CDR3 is CASSPGTVREQYF. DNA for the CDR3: TGTGCCAGCAGCCCCGGGACAGTAAGAGAGCAGTACTTC.

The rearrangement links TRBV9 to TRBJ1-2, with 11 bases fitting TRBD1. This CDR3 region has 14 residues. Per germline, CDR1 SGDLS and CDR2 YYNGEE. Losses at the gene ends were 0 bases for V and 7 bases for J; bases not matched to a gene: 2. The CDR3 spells CASSVGTGGGGYTF. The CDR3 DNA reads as TGTGCCAGCAGCGTAGGGACAGGGGGCGGTGGCTACACCTTC.

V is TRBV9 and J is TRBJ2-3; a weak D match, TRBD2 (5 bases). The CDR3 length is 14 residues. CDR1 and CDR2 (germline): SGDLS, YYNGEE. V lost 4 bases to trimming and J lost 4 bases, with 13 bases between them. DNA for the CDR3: TGTGCCAGCAGCTACGCGGGCGTCGCAGATACGCAGTATTTT. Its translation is CASSYAGVADTQYF.